One and the same sample provided the 21 T cell receptor beta chains below, sequenced in a study of long-term antiretroviral therapy in people with HIV. Assay version v3.0 of immunoSEQ was used, and it was run at survey level. Produced via immunoSEQ multiplex PCR; TCRdb's table is partial and in-frame only. The sample comprises about 35,000 clones, approximately 75% of which are singletons, and roughly 3.5% rests with the top ten. The sequencing here drew on unsorted PBMCs, taken 3 years after starting antiretroviral therapy. Receptors originate from a man aged 45-60 years with HIV.

The chain recombines TRBV28 with TRBJ1-5, with D uncertain. The V end lost 5 bases, the J end lost 0 bases, and 14 bases lay between the germline ends. Germline-derived CDR1 and CDR2 are MDHEN and SYDVKM. The CDR3 length is 16 residues. The CDR3 coding sequence is TGTGCCAGCAGTCTCCGGACGGTTTATAGCAATCAGCCCCAGCATTTT. As protein: CASSLRTVYSNQPQHF.

V and J are TRBV7-9 and TRBJ2-3; 12 nucleotides agree with TRBD2. Germline lookup yields CDR1 SEHNR and CDR2 FQNEAQ (reference sequence). The CDR3 consists of 19 residues. V was clipped by 2 bases and J by 4 bases; unmatched bases: 13. The CDR3 region has the DNA TGTGCCAGCAGCTTAAGGGACAAGGGGTCTAGCGGGAGGGCAGATACGCAGTATTTT. Amino acids: CASSLRDKGSSGRADTQYF.

The chain carries TRBV5-4 and TRBJ2-5; D may be TRBD1 (6 bases). Germline V lookup: CDR1 SGHNT, CDR2 YYREEE (reference sequence). The CDR3 has 12 residues. Trimming removed 10 bases at V and 4 bases at J, with 14 bases between. DNA for the CDR3: TGTGCCGTAGCACAGGGAAGAGAGACCCAGTACTTC. Translated: CAVAQGRETQYF.

This chain joins TRBV5-8 and TRBJ1-2, with 8 nucleotides matching TRBD1. CDR1 and CDR2 from the germline V gene are SGHTS and YDEGEE. The CDR3 has 13 residues. After removal of 6 bases from V and 4 bases from J, the junction contained 5 bases not matched to a gene. CDR3 coding DNA: TGTGCCAGCACCAGGGACAGGTCCTATGGCTACACCTTC. Protein product: CASTRDRSYGYTF.

This sequence joins TRBV6-5 and TRBJ2-7; no reliable D call. Trimming shortened V by 5 bases and J by 6 bases, and 8 bases separated the two germline ends. Germline V gives CDR1 MNHEY, CDR2 SVGAGI. The CDR3 totals 11 residues. The chain's CDR3 is CASSHAGEQYF. For the CDR3, the DNA is TGTGCCAGCAGTCACGCTGGCGAGCAGTACTTC.

This chain joins TRBV5-1 and TRBJ2-7, with 7 nucleotides matching TRBD2. Germline V gene sequence: CDR1 SGHRS, CDR2 YFSETQ. Losses at the gene ends were 0 bases for V and 0 bases for J; bases not matched to a gene: 3. This CDR3 has 15 amino acids. CDR3 protein: CASSLVGGFSYEQYF. In DNA form, the CDR3 reads TGCGCCAGCAGCTTGGTGGGGGGGTTCTCCTACGAGCAGTACTTC.

This chain uses TRBV5-6 with TRBJ2-5; tentative D call: TRBD2 (5 bases). The V gene's germline CDR1 is SGHDT and CDR2 YYEEEE. The CDR3 spans 14 residues. V lost 2 bases to trimming and J lost 4 bases, with 12 bases between them. The DNA of the CDR3 is TGTGCCAGCAGCTTTACTAGTCTAACAGAGACCCAGTACTTC. Encoded protein: CASSFTSLTETQYF.

The chain combines TRBV18 with TRBJ2-1; D ambiguous. The germline V gene has CDR1 KGHSH and CDR2 LQKENI. The CDR3 length is 14 residues. The V end lost 3 bases, the J end lost 7 bases, and 13 bases lay between the germline ends. The CDR3 bases are TGTGCCAGCTCACCCGTGAGGCAAGGTAATGAGCAGTTCTTC. Amino acid sequence: CASSPVRQGNEQFF.

This chain joins TRBV4-1 and TRBJ1-4; D is uncertain. Between the trimmed V and J ends, which lost 0 bases and 10 bases, there was a span of 12 bases. Germline V gene data show CDR1 as MGHRA and CDR2 as YSYEKL. The CDR3 runs to 14 residues. CDR3 in amino acids: CASSQETMAGKLFF. Written as DNA, the CDR3 is TGCGCCAGCAGCCAAGAAACGATGGCTGGAAAACTGTTTTTT.

The V gene is TRBV19, the J gene TRBJ1-1; 8 nucleotides line up with TRBD1. J was trimmed by 6 bases and V by 5 bases; bases with no gene match: 8. Germline CDR1 LNHDA, CDR2 SQIVND (reference sequence). The CDR3 is 14 residues long. In DNA, the CDR3 is TGTGCCAGTAGTGAAATCAGGGGGCCCGCTGAAGCTTTCTTT. Translating it yields CASSEIRGPAEAFF.

The rearrangement uses TRBV7-2 and TRBJ2-5; the D is unclear. The CDR3 covers 14 residues. CDR1 and CDR2 (germline): SGHTA, FQGNSA. Trimming took off 5 bases at V and 1 base at J, with 11 bases between the two ends. The chain's CDR3 is CASSPHDVQETQYF. The CDR3 bases are TGTGCCAGCAGCCCACACGACGTCCAAGAGACCCAGTACTTC.

The count of this clone is one. The V call is TRBV28, the J call TRBJ1-5; D not certain. Germline V CDR1 and CDR2: MDHEN, SYDVKM. The CDR3 length is 17 residues. V was trimmed by 3 bases and J by 0 bases, leaving 15 bases between them. The CDR3 is CASSFPPNRVSNQPQHF. CDR3 bases: TGTGCCAGCAGTTTTCCCCCCAATCGGGTTAGCAATCAGCCCCAGCATTTT.

The genes are TRBV19 and TRBJ2-3, with 9 bases that match TRBD2. Germline CDR1 is LNHDA and CDR2 is SQIVND (reference sequence). This CDR3 contains 15 residues. Trimming removed 6 bases from V and 1 base from J; junction bases left unmatched: 5. The CDR3 is CASSGGRAGTDTQYF. In DNA form, the CDR3 reads TGTGCCAGTAGCGGCGGGAGGGCCGGCACAGATACGCAGTATTTT.

This clone has a handful of counts. The chain is built from TRBV18 and TRBJ2-7; perhaps TRBD2 as D (5 bases). The length of the CDR3 is 12 residues. Germline V gene data show CDR1 as KGHSH and CDR2 as LQKENI. V lost 5 bases and J 6 bases, leaving 11 bases between the germline ends. The CDR3 DNA reads as TGTGCCAGCTCATCAGGACTTCTCGAGCAGTACTTC. Residues: CASSSGLLEQYF.

This clone was seen more than once but under ten times. The chain recombines TRBV7-8 with TRBJ2-2; D unclear. The V gene lost 3 bases and the J gene lost 3 bases, with 5 bases spanning the gap. The length of the CDR3 is 13 residues. Germline lookup yields CDR1 SGHVS and CDR2 FQNEAQ. CDR3 DNA sequence: TGTGCCAGCAGCTTTTGGGACACCGGGGAGCTGTTTTTT. Protein sequence: CASSFWDTGELFF.

The J gene is TRBJ1-2, the V gene TRBV7-2, with D possibly being TRBD1 (5 bases). The CDR3 consists of 16 residues. CDR1 SGHTA and CDR2 FQGNSA come from the germline V gene. Trimming stripped 2 bases from V and 4 bases from J, with 17 bases between. As DNA, the CDR3 is TGTGCCAGCAGCTTAAGTTTTACAGGAGAGTTCTATGGCTACACCTTC. It is translated as CASSLSFTGEFYGYTF.

The chain joins TRBV27 to TRBJ2-5, with 8 bases that match TRBD1. V lost 3 bases, J lost 2 bases, and 5 bases stayed unmatched. The CDR3 length is 15 residues. CDR1 and CDR2 from the germline V gene are MNHEY and SMNVEV (reference sequence). CDR3 residues: CASSLDRDPQETQYF. CDR3 bases: TGTGCCAGCAGTTTGGACAGGGACCCGCAAGAGACCCAGTACTTC.

This clone was seen once. The chain carries TRBV13 and TRBJ2-7; 8 nucleotides agree with TRBD1. CDR1 and CDR2 from the germline V gene are PRHDT and FYEKMQ (reference sequence). The V segment lost 5 bases and the J segment 0 bases; nucleotides outside the gene matches: 6. The CDR3 consists of 15 residues. This CDR3 reads CASSRRQGTSYEQYF. CDR3 DNA: TGTGCCAGCAGCCGTAGACAGGGGACCTCCTACGAGCAGTACTTC. Full variable domain (rest looked up from reference TRBV13 and TRBJ2-7): AAGVIQSPRHLIKEKRETATLKCYPIPRHDTVYWYQQGPGQDPQFLISFYEKMQSDKGSIPDRFSAQQFSDYHSELNMSSLELGDSALYFCASSRRQGTSYEQYFGPGTRLTVT.

The genes are TRBV27 and TRBJ2-7; 9 bases line up with TRBD1. CDR1 is MNHEY, CDR2 SMNVEV, per germline (reference sequence). The CDR3 length is 15 residues. Unmatched junction bases numbered 10, after V lost 6 bases and J lost 4 bases. The CDR3 DNA reads as TGTGCCAGCAGGGCTCCGGGACAGGGATTGTACGAGCAGTACTTC. It encodes CASRAPGQGLYEQYF.

This clone was seen a handful of times. The V call is TRBV2, the J call TRBJ2-7; the match to TRBD1 covers 10 bases. The CDR3 extends over 14 amino acids. Germline V lookup: CDR1 SNHLY, CDR2 FYNNEI. Trimming at V came to 8 bases and at J to 3 bases, leaving 7 bases not matched to a gene. The CDR3 DNA is TGTGCCAGCCGGGCGGGACAGGGGTACTACGAGCAGTACTTC. Amino acid sequence: CASRAGQGYYEQYF.

The chain combines TRBV4-3 with TRBJ2-5; perhaps TRBD2 as D (6 bases). CDR3 size: 13 residues. The germline V gene encodes CDR1 LGHNA and CDR2 YSLEER. V shed 3 bases and J shed 5 bases, with 10 bases lying between them. The CDR3 sequence: CASSHGGRETQYF. The CDR3 DNA is TGCGCCAGCAGCCACGGGGGAAGGGAGACCCAGTACTTC.